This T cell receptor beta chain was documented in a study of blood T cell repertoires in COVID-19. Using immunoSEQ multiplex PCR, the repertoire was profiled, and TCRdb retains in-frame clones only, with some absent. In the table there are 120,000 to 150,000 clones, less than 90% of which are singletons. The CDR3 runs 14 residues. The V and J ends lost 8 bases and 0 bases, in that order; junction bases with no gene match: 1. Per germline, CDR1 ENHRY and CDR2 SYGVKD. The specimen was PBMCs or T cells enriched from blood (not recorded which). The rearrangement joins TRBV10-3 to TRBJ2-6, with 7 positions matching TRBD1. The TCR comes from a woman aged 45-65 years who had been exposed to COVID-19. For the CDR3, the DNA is TGTGCCATCCGGGACAGCTCTGGGGCCAACGTCCTGACTTTC. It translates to CAIRDSSGANVLTF.